The 27 T cell receptor beta chains presented below share a single source sample, sequenced in a study of T cell responses to AZD1222 COVID-19 vaccine. Profiling relied on immunoSEQ multiplex PCR, and the TCRdb table lists in-frame clones only, not all of them. Among around 100,000 clones listed, around 89% were seen once. The sequenced sample was peripheral blood, obtained on day 0 of AZD1222 vaccination. The receptors stem from an adult in good health.

V is TRBV5-4 and J is TRBJ2-1, with 9 bases aligning to TRBD2. The V gene's germline CDR1 is SGHNT and CDR2 YYREEE (reference sequence). The CDR3 extends over 17 amino acids. The J segment lost 1 base and the V segment lost 0 bases, leaving 5 bases of the junction unmatched. The CDR3 here is CASSLGASGESYNEQFF. CDR3 in DNA: TGTGCCAGCAGCTTGGGTGCTAGCGGGGAATCCTACAATGAGCAGTTCTTC.

V gene TRBV30 combines with J gene TRBJ1-3; D might be TRBD1 (6 bases). The CDR3 sequence is 16 residues long. V lost 0 bases and J lost 2, with 14 bases in between. Germline CDR1 is GTSNPN and CDR2 is SVGIG (reference sequence). CDR3 DNA sequence: TGTGCCTGGAGTGTACTTCGACAGGCGGCTGGAAACACCATATATTTT. This codes for CAWSVLRQAAGNTIYF.

The chain combines TRBV2 with TRBJ2-1, with 7 bases aligning to TRBD2. This CDR3 is built from 15 residues. Germline V gene data show CDR1 as SNHLY and CDR2 as FYNNEI. The trim removed 2 bases at V and 7 bases at J, leaving 8 bases unmatched. The CDR3 loop reads CASSEISGGVNEQFF. The CDR3 nucleotides read TGTGCCAGCAGTGAAATAAGTGGGGGGGTAAATGAGCAGTTCTTC.

This chain uses TRBV7-8 with TRBJ1-2; TRBD1 matches at 9 bases. The ends lost 2 bases at V and 5 bases at J; junction bases unmatched: 3. From germline, CDR1 is SGHVS and CDR2 FQNEAQ. This CDR3 spans 14 amino acids. The CDR3 loop reads CASSLRGQGYGYTF. The CDR3 DNA follows: TGTGCCAGCAGCTTACGGGGACAGGGTTATGGCTACACCTTC.

This rearrangement joins TRBV24-1 to TRBJ2-7; no firm D call. CDR1 and CDR2 from the germline V gene are KGHDR and SFDVKD. CDR3 length: 15 residues. V dropped 6 bases and J dropped 0 bases, with 14 bases sitting between them. CDR3 loop: CATSQKWAFSYEQYF. CDR3 nucleotide sequence: TGTGCCACCAGTCAGAAGTGGGCCTTCTCCTACGAGCAGTACTTC.

The chain has TRBV11-2 and TRBJ2-5; 7 nucleotides line up with TRBD2. The junction had 9 bases not matched to a gene; V was cut back by 5 bases and J by 3 bases. This CDR3 is built from 15 residues. In germline, CDR1 is SGHAT, CDR2 FQNNGV. The CDR3 DNA reads TGTGCCAGCAGCGCTGGACTAGTTGGGAAAGAGACCCAGTACTTC. Translated, it gives CASSAGLVGKETQYF.

In this sample, this clone turned up once. The gene calls are TRBV7-9 and TRBJ1-5; D gene uncertain. The germline gives CDR1 SEHNR, CDR2 FQNEAQ (reference sequence). With 8 bases removed from V and 0 bases from J, the gap between germline ends came to 14 bases. This CDR3 has 15 residues. The CDR3 region is CASGPIKDSNQPQHF. As DNA, the CDR3 is TGTGCCAGCGGGCCCATAAAAGATAGCAATCAGCCCCAGCATTTT.

The chain uses TRBV4-2 and TRBJ2-3; D may be TRBD1 or TRBD2 (5 bases each). Trimming cost V 0 bases and J 2 bases, with 15 bases left between them. The V gene's germline CDR1 is LGHNA and CDR2 YNFKEQ. The CDR3 covers 17 residues. The CDR3 DNA sequence: TGTGCCAGCAGCCAAGATCCGTGGGGGACGAACACAGATACGCAGTATTTT. It codes for CASSQDPWGTNTDTQYF.

The J gene is TRBJ2-3, the V gene TRBV6-5, with 7 bases aligning to TRBD1. Germline-derived CDR1 and CDR2 are MNHEY and SVGAGI. J gave up 4 bases and V 6 bases, and 4 bases lay outside the gene matches. The CDR3 is 13 residues long. The CDR3 region is CASRRDSPDTQYF. The CDR3, as DNA: TGTGCCAGCAGGAGGGACAGCCCAGATACGCAGTATTTT.

The chain combines TRBV19 with TRBJ1-3; D unresolved. CDR1 and CDR2 from the germline V gene are LNHDA and SQIVND (reference sequence). This CDR3 has 15 residues. Trimming took 6 bases from V and 0 from J, leaving 12 bases between them. The CDR3 is CASSNKQSSGNTIYF. Written as DNA, the CDR3 is TGTGCCAGTAGCAACAAACAGAGCTCTGGAAACACCATATATTTT.

This chain joins TRBV19 and TRBJ2-7; D is unresolved. The CDR3 contains 15 residues. CDR1 and CDR2 from the germline V gene are LNHDA and SQIVND (reference sequence). V was shortened by 3 bases and J by 2 bases, with 14 bases between the two germline ends. Written as DNA, the CDR3 is TGTGCCAGTAGTATTTCGACGGATGGGACCTACGAGCAGTACTTC. This encodes CASSISTDGTYEQYF.

The J gene is TRBJ2-1, the V gene TRBV11-3; D possibly corresponds to TRBD1 (6 bases). Germline CDR1 and CDR2: SGHNT and YENEEA. V lost 5 bases, J lost 10 bases, and 18 bases lay in between. This CDR3 has 14 amino acids. CDR3 DNA: TGTGCCAGCAGCCCTAGTCATGTCACAGGGGAGCAGTTCTTC. It yields the protein CASSPSHVTGEQFF.

This chain links TRBV13 with TRBJ1-3; D unresolved. The CDR3 is made up of 16 amino acids. The germline V gene encodes CDR1 PRHDT and CDR2 FYEKMQ (reference sequence). Between the trimmed V and J ends, which lost 1 base and 0 bases, there was a span of 10 bases. The CDR3 protein is CASSLDLGSSGNTIYF. For the CDR3, the DNA is TGTGCCAGCAGCTTAGATTTGGGCAGCTCTGGAAACACCATATATTTT.

This clone has more than one count but fewer than ten. The junction differs from germline at one of its ends, possibly a read error. The chain recombines TRBV6-2 or TRBV6-3 with TRBJ2-1; tentatively, D is TRBD2 (5 bases). The CDR3 is 13 residues long. Germline V gene data show CDR1 as MNHEY and CDR2 as SVGEGT. CDR3 bases: TGTGCCAGCAGTACAGCCTTAGCGAATGGGCAGTTCTTC. Encoded protein: CASSTALANGQFF.

V usage is TRBV6-5 and J usage is TRBJ2-7; D may match TRBD1 or TRBD2 (5 bases each). The V gene's germline CDR1 is MNHEY and CDR2 SVGAGI. Deletions cut 8 bases from V and 4 bases from J, with 18 bases between. This CDR3 contains 14 residues. CDR3 residues: CASRGRLPRYEQYF. The CDR3 DNA sequence: TGTGCCAGCCGGGGCCGACTCCCGCGGTACGAGCAGTACTTC.

This chain connects TRBV5-4 to TRBJ1-2; 7 bases are a match to TRBD1. Germline V gene data show CDR1 as SGHNT and CDR2 as YYREEE (reference sequence). The CDR3 is 15 amino acids. J lost 8 bases, V lost 3 bases, and 13 bases had no gene match. CDR3 sequence (DNA): TGTGCCAGCAGCTGGGATTCCGGGACAGCTGGCGGCTACACCTTC. Translating it yields CASSWDSGTAGGYTF.

This rearrangement joins TRBV9 to TRBJ2-7, with 7 bases matching TRBD2. CDR1 SGDLS and CDR2 YYNGEE come from the germline V gene. The CDR3 runs 14 residues. V lost 6 bases, J lost 4 bases, and 10 bases stayed unmatched. CDR3 loop: CASTPRGDGYEQYF. CDR3 nucleotide sequence: TGTGCCAGCACCCCCCGGGGGGACGGGTACGAGCAGTACTTC.

This clone was picked up a small number of times. The chain couples TRBV28 to TRBJ1-5; TRBD1 might be the D (5 bases). Germline V gene sequence: CDR1 MDHEN, CDR2 SYDVKM. V was clipped by 2 bases and J by 6 bases, with 14 bases between them. The CDR3 covers 15 residues. The CDR3 nucleotides read TGTGCCAGCAGTTTAGGGACTCCTTGGGGTCAGCCCCAGCATTTT. Translating it yields CASSLGTPWGQPQHF.

J is TRBJ1-2 and V is TRBV29-1; no reliable D call. This CDR3 region has 11 residues. Germline values: CDR1 SQVTM, CDR2 ANQGSEA. Trimming left V 4 bases short and J 2 bases short, with 5 bases between. CDR3 in DNA: TGCAGCGTTGCACAAAACTATGGCTACACCTTC. It codes for CSVAQNYGYTF.

The J gene is TRBJ2-3, the V gene TRBV7-9, with 7 nucleotides matching TRBD1. V lost 6 bases and J lost 9; bases outside the gene matches: 15. CDR1 and CDR2 from the germline V gene are SEHNR and FQNEAQ (reference sequence). The CDR3 is made up of 15 amino acids. The CDR3 spells CASSEGQEFTRTQYF. The CDR3 nucleotides read TGTGCCAGCAGTGAAGGACAGGAATTCACAAGGACGCAGTATTTT.

The chain combines TRBV5-1 with TRBJ1-4; no firm D call. The CDR3 loop spans 13 amino acids. V was clipped by 6 bases and J by 7 bases, with 13 bases between them. Germline CDR1 SGHRS, CDR2 YFSETQ. CDR3 DNA: TGCGCCAGCACCCCCCGGTGGGGTGAAAAACTGTTTTTT. This translates into CASTPRWGEKLFF.

The V call is TRBV10-3, the J call TRBJ2-3; no clear D gene. The V gene's germline CDR1 is ENHRY and CDR2 SYGVKD. Trimming removed 3 bases from V and 0 bases from J, with 10 bases in between. The CDR3 length is 15 residues. The CDR3 bases are TGTGCCATCAGTGACGTTAAGGTCAGCACAGATACGCAGTATTTT. Its protein is CAISDVKVSTDTQYF.

This chain uses TRBV3-1 (or the pseudogene TRBV3-2) with TRBJ1-4, with D uncertain. The CDR3 runs to 13 residues. Germline V lookup: CDR1 LGHDT, CDR2 YNNKEL (reference sequence). Trimming cost V 0 bases and J 16 bases, with 15 bases left between them. CDR3 loop: CASSQDRAGARFF. The CDR3 DNA follows: TGTGCCAGCAGCCAAGACCGGGCGGGCGCAAGGTTTTTT.

The rearrangement uses TRBV6-5 and TRBJ2-2; no clear D gene. The CDR3 has 15 residues. V was cut by 6 bases and J by 3 bases, with 14 bases left in between. The germline V gene has CDR1 MNHEY and CDR2 SVGAGI. The CDR3 coding sequence is TGTGCCAGCAGCTTCCAGCGAGCCTACACCGGGGAGCTGTTTTTT. It encodes CASSFQRAYTGELFF.

The chain employs TRBV5-1 and TRBJ1-4, with D uncertain. Germline values: CDR1 SGHRS, CDR2 YFSETQ. This CDR3 has 14 residues. Trimming cost V 0 bases and J 7 bases, with 10 bases left between them. CDR3 sequence: CASSLDPNSEKLFF. The DNA for the CDR3 is TGCGCCAGCAGCTTGGACCCCAACTCTGAAAAACTGTTTTTT.

This chain uses TRBV6-5 with TRBJ2-2, with a weak D call TRBD1 (5 bases). CDR1 MNHEY and CDR2 SVGAGI come from the germline V gene. The CDR3 consists of 14 residues. With 10 bases removed from V and 4 bases from J, the gap between germline ends came to 16 bases. CDR3 sequence: CATRQGSSTGELFF. The CDR3 DNA is TGTGCCACCCGGCAGGGAAGTTCCACCGGGGAGCTGTTTTTT.

This chain joins TRBV4-1 and TRBJ2-7; D could derive from TRBD1 or TRBD2 (5 bases each). Trimming shortened V by 4 bases and J by 2 bases, and 12 bases separated the two germline ends. The CDR3 covers 14 residues. Germline assignment: CDR1 MGHRA and CDR2 YSYEKL. CDR3 sequence reads: CASSRGTVAYEQYF. The DNA of the CDR3 is TGCGCCAGCAGCCGTGGGACGGTTGCCTACGAGCAGTACTTC.